Presented here are 15 T cell receptor beta chains from one specimen sequenced in a study of radiation and T cells in renal cell carcinoma. The table came from immunoSEQ multiplex PCR; TCRdb's copy has only in-frame clones and leaves some out. This table has about 100,000 clones, 80% to 90% appearing once. This sample's time point: blood 4 weeks post-SBRT, at nephrectomy. Noted treatment: 15 Gy SBRT to primary tumor, nephrectomy 4 weeks later. This material consisted of blood, taken from a patient whose treatment included radiotherapy and nephrectomy. All receptors derive from a man in his sixties with renal cell carcinoma.

The sample holds one count of this clone. The chain recombines TRBV11-2 with TRBJ2-7; 7 bases fit TRBD1. The CDR3 totals 13 residues. Per germline, CDR1 SGHAT and CDR2 FQNNGV. The J segment lost 4 bases and the V segment lost 3 bases, leaving 3 bases of the junction unmatched. In DNA, the CDR3 is TGTGCCAGCAGCTTGGGACAGACTTACGAGCAGTACTTC. Amino acid sequence: CASSLGQTYEQYF.

The rearrangement uses TRBV4-2 and TRBJ2-7, with 9 bases identical to TRBD2. This CDR3 has 15 residues. V was pared by 1 base and J by 5 bases, with 6 bases of the junction left unmatched. CDR1 LGHNA and CDR2 YNFKEQ come from the germline V gene. The CDR3 loop is CASSQGAGGLHEQYF. The CDR3 DNA is TGTGCCAGCAGCCAAGGGGCGGGAGGGCTCCACGAGCAGTACTTC.

As concerns this clone: At one end the junction does not follow the germline gene, possibly because of a read error. This sequence joins TRBV5-1 and TRBJ2-7; 8 bases match TRBD1. The CDR3 consists of 15 residues. Germline CDR1 reads SGHRS; CDR2 reads YFSETQ. CDR3 bases: TGCGCCAGCAGCTTTTCAACAGGTTCAGGGGGCTCGATTCACTTC. Protein sequence: CASSFSTGSGGSIHF.

The chain recombines TRBV7-6 with TRBJ2-3; D may be TRBD2 (6 bases). The V end was cut by 4 bases, the J end by 4 bases, with 18 bases between. CDR1 SGHVS and CDR2 FNYEAQ come from the germline V gene. The CDR3 is made up of 16 amino acids. CDR3 protein: CASSSVATSRADTQYF. CDR3 in DNA: TGTGCCAGCAGCTCCGTGGCTACTAGCCGAGCAGATACGCAGTATTTT.

This chain joins TRBV7-3 and TRBJ2-3, with TRBD1 matching 8 bases. CDR1 and CDR2 (germline): SGHTA, FQGTGA. The CDR3 runs 15 residues. After removal of 5 bases from V and 1 base from J, the junction contained 5 bases not matched to a gene. The CDR3 sequence is CASSPDRVGTDTQYF. CDR3 nucleotides: TGTGCCAGCAGCCCGGACAGGGTGGGCACAGATACGCAGTATTTT.

The chain is built from TRBV14 and TRBJ1-2; the match to TRBD1 covers 8 bases. Germline V gene sequence: CDR1 SGHDN, CDR2 FVKESK. V was clipped by 4 bases and J by 4 bases; unmatched bases: 8. This CDR3 has 15 amino acids. CDR3 bases: TGTGCCAGCAGCCCCCAGGACAGGGAGCCCTATGGCTACACCTTC. Encoded protein: CASSPQDREPYGYTF.

The chain has TRBV28 and TRBJ1-5; no reliable D call. Trimming shortened V by 7 bases and J by 9 bases, and 22 bases separated the two germline ends. The V gene's germline CDR1 is MDHEN and CDR2 SYDVKM. CDR3 size: 15 residues. The CDR3: CASNPARRVEGPQHF. For the CDR3, the DNA is TGTGCCAGCAACCCGGCCCGGCGGGTGGAGGGGCCCCAGCATTTT.

This clone has only a few counts. The chain uses TRBV2 and TRBJ1-5; D gene unclear. The CDR3 length is 14 residues. Trimming pared 4 bases from V and 5 bases from J, leaving 12 bases between. The germline gives CDR1 SNHLY, CDR2 FYNNEI. DNA of the CDR3: TGTGCCAGCAGTGTTGAGGGTTACTATCAGCCCCAGCATTTT. Its protein is CASSVEGYYQPQHF.

The chain couples TRBV5-1 to TRBJ2-3; weak D call: TRBD1 (5 bases). Germline lookup yields CDR1 SGHRS and CDR2 YFSETQ. The CDR3 consists of 15 residues. V lost 0 bases and J 2 bases, leaving 10 bases between the germline ends. DNA of the CDR3: TGCGCCAGCAGCTTGGTAATCAGGGCCACAGATACGCAGTATTTT. Its translation is CASSLVIRATDTQYF. Combining the CDR3 with reference TRBV5-1 and TRBJ2-3 gives the whole variable domain KAGVTQTPRYLIKTRGQQVTLSCSPISGHRSVSWYQQTPGQGLQFLFEYFSETQRNKGNFPGRFSGRQFSNSRSEMNVSTLELGDSALYLCASSLVIRATDTQYFGPGTRLTVL.

The rearrangement uses TRBV6-9 and TRBJ2-7; D is tentatively TRBD1 or TRBD2 (5 bases each). V was shortened by 4 bases and J by 3 bases, with 10 bases between the two germline ends. CDR1 and CDR2 (germline): MNHGY, SVAAGI. The CDR3 has 13 residues. CDR3 amino acids: CASSSGRNYEQYF. Here the CDR3 DNA reads TGTGCCAGCAGTTCGGGACGGAACTACGAGCAGTACTTC.

This clone was counted a single time. This chain uses TRBV6-1 with TRBJ1-2; the match to TRBD1 covers 8 bases. Germline CDR1 MNHNS, CDR2 SASEGT. This CDR3 is built from 13 residues. J lost 8 bases, V lost 3 bases, and 5 bases had no gene match. The chain's CDR3 is CASSERDRPGYTF. CDR3 DNA: TGTGCCAGCAGTGAGCGGGACAGGCCGGGCTACACCTTC.

This clone was observed once. DNA for the CDR3: TGCGCCAGCAGTCTTCACAGGGGGAGTGAAGCTTTCTTT. This codes for CASSLHRGSEAFF. This chain uses TRBV10-2 with TRBJ1-1, with 8 bases identical to TRBD1. The junction had 6 bases not matched to a gene; V was cut back by 5 bases and J by 7 bases. The CDR3 covers 13 residues. Germline V lookup: CDR1 WSHSY, CDR2 SAAADI.

This clone was detected once. The chain has TRBV29-1 and TRBJ2-7; TRBD1 matches at 8 bases. Unmatched junction bases numbered 10, after V lost 6 bases and J lost 6 bases. CDR3 length equals 13 residues. Germline loops: CDR1 SQVTM, CDR2 ANQGSEA. CDR3 region: CSVVSGGLSEQYF. CDR3 nucleotide sequence: TGCAGCGTCGTCTCAGGGGGCCTAAGCGAGCAGTACTTC.

The V and J genes are TRBV18 and TRBJ2-7, with TRBD2 matching 13 bases. Per the germline V gene, CDR1 is KGHSH and CDR2 is LQKENI. The CDR3 extends over 17 amino acids. V shed 3 bases, J shed 6 bases, and the junction held 11 bases outside the gene matches. The chain's CDR3 is CASSPSSGLAGPSEQYF. CDR3 in DNA: TGTGCCAGCTCACCTTCCTCGGGACTAGCGGGACCCTCCGAGCAGTACTTC.

This chain uses TRBV9 with TRBJ2-1; TRBD2 matches at 10 bases. The trim removed 7 bases at V and 5 bases at J, leaving 6 bases unmatched. Germline lookup yields CDR1 SGDLS and CDR2 YYNGEE. This CDR3 is 14 amino acids long. Here the CDR3 reads CASSRTSGDNEQFF. CDR3 DNA sequence: TGTGCCAGCTCCAGGACTAGCGGAGACAATGAGCAGTTCTTC.